These 14 T cell receptor beta chains were sequenced from one sample in a study of T cell repertoires in cytomegalovirus infection (dated by TCRdb to between 2018 and 2020). According to the study, the label for this sample's treatment or condition signals: in vitro stimulation with specific CMV peptide epitopes to enrich CMV-specific T cells. Their target antigens are unknown. The instrument was an Illumina HiSeq 1500. TCRdb ran its own pipeline on the public reads, namely fastp trimming at Q25 and MiXCR clone calling, and kept in-frame beta chains. Rows are unified per CDR3 protein, each entry keeping the most common DNA and genes. This sample is represented by some 900,000 distinct CDR3 sequences; approximately 32% of them were singletons. Around 12% of the sample is taken by the ten largest. The sequenced sample was cultured CD8+ T cells from PBMCs, obtained from culture after CMV antigen stimulation. The receptors originated from a human donor in good health (CMV status not recorded). Some clones in this sample may be carry-over from other donors' samples.

This clonotype has only a few counts. V gene TRBV6-4 combines with J gene TRBJ2-3; no clear D gene. With 4 bases removed from V and 2 bases from J, the gap between germline ends came to 22 bases. Germline values: CDR1 MRHNA, CDR2 SNTAGT. The CDR3 consists of 18 residues. This CDR3 reads CASSVAWASSLVTDTQYF. The CDR3 DNA reads TGTGCCAGCAGTGTTGCCTGGGCTAGTTCCTTGGTCACAGATACGCAGTATTTT.

This clonotype has more than one count but fewer than ten. In DNA, the CDR3 is TGTGCCAGCAGTGAAAGCCGGCAGGGGAATTCACCCCTCCACTTT. Its protein product is CASSESRQGNSPLHF. The chain joins TRBV25-1 to TRBJ1-6; possible D gene TRBD1, 6 bases. The CDR3 consists of 15 residues. CDR1 is MGHDK, CDR2 SYGVNS, per germline. Trimming removed 2 bases from V and 7 bases from J, with 12 bases in between.

The chain carries TRBV10-3 and TRBJ2-2, with TRBD1 matching 9 bases. CDR3 length: 14 amino acids. CDR1 and CDR2 (germline): ENHRY, SYGVKD. Trimming at V came to 8 bases and at J to 4 bases, leaving 5 bases not matched to a gene. The CDR3 DNA sequence: TGTGCCATCCCGGACAGGGGAGGCACCGGGGAGCTGTTTTTT. It codes for CAIPDRGGTGELFF.

The V call is TRBV12-3 or TRBV12-4, the J call TRBJ1-2, with TRBD1 matching over 8 bases. The CDR3 covers 16 residues. The junction had 13 bases not matched to a gene; V was cut back by 6 bases and J by 4 bases. As DNA, the CDR3 is TGTGCCAGCAGAACCGGGACAGGATATTTGGGCTATGGCTACACCTTC. It codes for CASRTGTGYLGYGYTF.

Comment on this clonotype: One end of the junction is discordant with germline, which a read error may explain. J is TRBJ1-2 and V is TRBV14; D is undetermined. The CDR3 spans 13 residues. Germline lookup yields CDR1 SGHDN and CDR2 FVKESK. This chain's CDR3 is CARSQARVYGYTF. DNA of the CDR3: TGTGCCAGAAGCCAGGCTCGTGTCTATGGCTACACCTTC.

This chain connects TRBV20-1 to TRBJ2-1; TRBD2 is a possible D gene (5 bases). Germline V gives CDR1 DFQATT, CDR2 SNEGSKA (reference sequence). Trimming removed 1 base at V and 3 bases at J, with 16 bases between. The CDR3 sequence is 16 residues long. The CDR3 here is CSARGTGVGSYNEQFF. The CDR3 DNA reads TGCAGTGCTAGAGGAACCGGGGTGGGCAGCTACAATGAGCAGTTCTTC.

This clonotype was counted at least ten times. J is TRBJ2-3 and V is TRBV7-8; tentative D call: TRBD2 (6 bases). Germline CDR1 SGHVS, CDR2 FQNEAQ. Trimming took off 3 bases at V and 2 bases at J, with 9 bases between the two ends. The length of the CDR3 is 14 residues. The CDR3 protein is CASSFRETTDTQYF. Written as DNA, the CDR3 is TGTGCCAGCAGCTTCCGGGAGACCACAGATACGCAGTATTTT. Full variable domain (missing parts from reference TRBV7-8 and TRBJ2-3): GAGVSQSPRYKVAKRGQDVALRCDPISGHVSLFWYQQALGQGPEFLTYFQNEAQLDKSGLPSDRFFAERPEGSVSTLKIQRTQQEDSAVYLCASSFRETTDTQYFGPGTRLTVL.

This clonotype was found a few times. V gene TRBV12-3 or TRBV12-4 combines with J gene TRBJ2-7; unclear D gene. The CDR3 has 14 residues. The V and J ends lost 1 base and 2 bases respectively, with 9 bases between them. DNA for the CDR3: TGTGCCAGCAGTTTAGGAGAAGGGACCTACGAGCAGTACGTC. Protein sequence: CASSLGEGTYEQYV.

This clonotype occurred a few times. This rearrangement joins TRBV7-6 to TRBJ1-4; perhaps TRBD1 as D (5 bases). This CDR3 spans 14 amino acids. Germline loops: CDR1 SGHVS, CDR2 FNYEAQ. V was pared by 2 bases and J by 6 bases, with 10 bases between. The chain's CDR3 is CASSLWGDDEKLFF. CDR3 nucleotides: TGTGCCAGCAGCTTATGGGGGGACGATGAAAAACTGTTTTTT.

This clonotype was detected only a few times. The chain links TRBV2 to TRBJ1-6; possibly TRBD1 for D (6 bases). From germline, CDR1 is SNHLY and CDR2 FYNNEI. Trimming pared 4 bases from V and 4 bases from J, leaving 11 bases between. The CDR3 sequence is 15 residues long. This CDR3 is CASSGTVLYNSPLHF. The CDR3 DNA reads TGTGCCAGCAGTGGGACAGTCTTATATAATTCACCCCTCCACTTT. Full variable domain (outside the CDR3, taken from reference TRBV2 and TRBJ1-6): EPEVTQTPSHQVTQMGQEVILRCVPISNHLYFYWYRQILGQKVEFLVSFYNNEISEKSEIFDDQFSVERPDGSNFTLKIRSTKLEDSAMYFCASSGTVLYNSPLHFGNGTRLTVT.

This clonotype was counted at least ten times. V is TRBV5-8 and J is TRBJ2-1, with 8 positions matching TRBD2. V shed 3 bases and J 3 bases; nucleotides not matched to a gene: 5. Germline V gives CDR1 SGHTS, CDR2 YDEGEE. The CDR3 covers 15 residues. As DNA, the CDR3 is TGTGCCAGCAGCTCGGGGGGGCCACACTACAATGAGCAGTTCTTC. Amino acid sequence: CASSSGGPHYNEQFF.

The DNA of the CDR3 is TGTGCCAGTTTTTTGGGGGGAATCCAAGAGACCCAGTACTTC. The encoded protein is CASFLGGIQETQYF. The genes are TRBV6-6 and TRBJ2-5, with D possibly being TRBD2 (6 bases). This CDR3 is built from 14 residues. V was trimmed by 9 bases and J by 1 base, leaving 15 bases between them. CDR1 is MNHNY and CDR2 is SVGAGI in the germline V gene (reference sequence).

The J gene is TRBJ2-1, the V gene TRBV6-5, with TRBD2 identical over 7 bases. Per germline, CDR1 MNHEY and CDR2 SVGAGI. The CDR3 loop spans 15 amino acids. Losses at the gene ends were 7 bases for V and 1 base for J; bases not matched to a gene: 7. The CDR3 DNA sequence: TGTGCCAGCAACCCAAAGCGGGGATCCTACAATGAGCAGTTCTTC. It encodes CASNPKRGSYNEQFF.

The chain uses TRBV29-1 and TRBJ2-7, with D perhaps TRBD1 or TRBD2 (5 bases each). Germline CDR1 SQVTM, CDR2 ANQGSEA. The V gene lost 5 bases and the J gene lost 6 bases, with 20 bases spanning the gap. The CDR3 length is 14 residues. The CDR3 loop reads CSVPGTEVWAEQYF. For the CDR3, the DNA is TGCAGCGTTCCCGGGACCGAGGTATGGGCCGAGCAGTACTTC.